The entry below describes one T cell receptor (beta chain). This record comes from a study of blood T cell repertoires in COVID-19. Study-wide context: Acute and convalescent COVID-19 specimens originated in the United States, Italy and Spain. Sources were T cells, B-cell-depleted T cells, or PBMCs; the material itself was cDNA or gDNA.

Per the original data handling: Nucleated cell counts were estimated from reference gene primer amplification. Method: immunoSEQ multiplex PCR; TCRdb's copy keeps in-frame clones and lacks some. For V, J and clone size, that table is used; D and trimming come from the DNA. The table includes about 140,000 clones, about 86% detected once. CDR1 is LGHNA, CDR2 YSLEER, per germline. This CDR3 has 16 residues. V lost 0 bases, J lost 2 bases, and 5 bases stayed unmatched. Sequenced: peripheral blood. This receptor was identified in a woman aged 55-69 years with acute or convalescent COVID-19. The chain joins TRBV4-3 to TRBJ2-3; 7 bases line up with TRBD1. CDR3 sequence reads: CASSQDWDSPTDTQYF. In DNA, the CDR3 is TGCGCCAGCAGCCAAGATTGGGACAGTCCCACAGATACGCAGTATTTT.